This T cell receptor (beta chain) derives from a study of T cells in Graves' hyperthyroidism and ophthalmopathy. Study-level findings and limits: In blood, most of the thyroid clonotypes expanded above 0.001 were also present. A model of 13 V-J features distinguished ophthalmopathy from stable hyperthyroidism.

CDR3 length: 16 residues. CDR1 and CDR2 from the germline V gene are MNHEY and SMNVEV (reference sequence). With 0 bases clipped from V and 7 bases from J, the junction kept 9 bases outside the gene matches. This clonotype was found many times. Its specificity is not known. The source material, RNA transcripts, was used to amplify TCR beta CDR3 regions. In the first-round RT-PCR of the TCR CDR3, the HTBI primer set was used. Using its own MiXCR run on the multiplex PCR reads, TCRdb lists one record per CDR3 protein. This sample yields about 640,000 distinct CDR3 sequences, of which roughly 15% are seen a single time; under 15% belongs to the top ten.

The chain combines TRBV27 with TRBJ1-5; TRBD1 matches 7 bases. The origin of this receptor is a woman between 50 and 59 years old with Graves' ophthalmopathy. Sequences were obtained from blood. CDR3 sequence: CASSLSGRGAGQPQHF. The CDR3 DNA sequence: TGTGCCAGCAGTTTATCGGGCAGGGGGGCAGGGCAGCCCCAGCATTTT.